The present entry profiles one T cell receptor beta chain with its context. This clonotype appeared many times. The specificity of this receptor is unknown. The sample holds no much larger clone one base away, and base qualities are not on file. The sample originates from a study of response to subunit inactivated influenza vaccine (dated by TCRdb to the late 2010s). Study-wide context: Deep quantitative T cell receptor repertoire profiling was used in the study to track responses to a trivalent subunit inactivated influenza vaccine. General findings and caveats noted by the study authors: It was suggested by the authors that each seasonal influenza vaccination may recruit only a limited number of new T cells.

From cysteine to phenylalanine, the CDR3 is 14 amino acids long. Of the read, only the CDR3 DNA is kept; its 42 bases are in frame from base 1. CDR1 and CDR2, looked up from the germline V gene (reference sequence), are GTSNPN and SVGIG. The V and J ends are trimmed by 0 bases and 6 bases, leaving 15 bases between them. The library came from RT-PCR. Reads for this sample came from an Illumina HiSeq 2500. TCRdb trimmed the raw reads at Q25, called clones with MiXCR and kept productive beta chains. One record per CDR3 amino acid sequence lists the most common genes and DNA. This sample lists 650,000 to 800,000 distinct CDR3 sequences; less than 20% were detected once. The ten most abundant clones make up 11% of the sample.

The sequence came from a man between 45 and 60 years old who received an inactivated influenza vaccine. Donor details come from another sample of the same person, matched by shared clones. Sequenced material: PBMCs from blood, taken about 5 days after vaccination. The chain couples TRBV30 to TRBJ2-7, with TRBD2 as a weak D call on 6 bases. The CDR3 loop reads CAWSVSLTEGEQYF. The nucleotide sequence is TGTGCCTGGAGTGTATCATTAACGGAGGGCGAGCAGTACTTC. Joined to the reference TRBV30 and TRBJ2-7 proteins, this CDR3 gives the full variable domain: SQTIHQWPATLVQPVGSPLSLECTVEGTSNPNLYWYRQAAGRGLQLLFYSVGIGQISSEVPQNLSASRPQDRQFILSSKKLLLSDSGFYLCAWSVSLTEGEQYFGPGTRLTVT.